The source of this TCR beta chain is a study of spatial heterogeneity in lung cancer. Study-wide background: Among detected sequences, beta-chain ones consistently exceeded alpha-chain ones in number.

Trimming shortened V by 2 bases and J by 7 bases, and 11 bases separated the two germline ends. CDR1 and CDR2 from the germline V gene are SEHNR and FQNEAQ (reference sequence). The CDR3 has 14 amino acids. Documented time point: sample taken at primary tumor resection. Whole RNA, isolated from tumor, nontumor lung or frozen PBMC, was sequenced without prior sorting. Individually, TCR cDNA molecules were each labelled with a unique molecular identifier. TCRdb fed the 5' RACE reads into MiXCR, producing one record per CDR3 protein. Here the sample spans over 50,000 distinct CDR3 sequences, roughly 5.9% being singletons. This clonotype was found many times.

The sample was PBMCs, taken at surgery. The chain has TRBV7-9 and TRBJ1-4, with D possibly matching TRBD1 (6 bases). The TCR originated in a female donor with early-stage non-small cell lung cancer. DNA of the CDR3: TGTGCCAGCAGCTTACAGGGGACGGGTGAAAAACTGTTTTTT. Protein sequence: CASSLQGTGEKLFF. Based on the CDR3 plus reference TRBV7-9 and TRBJ1-4, the full variable domain is DTGVSQNPRHKITKRGQNVTFRCDPISEHNRLYWYRQTLGQGPEFLTYFQNEAQLEKSRLLSDRFSAERPKGSFSTLEIQRTEQGDSAMYLCASSLQGTGEKLFFGSGTQLSVL.